Each of the 22 T cell receptor beta chains below was sequenced from the same sample in a study of cytomegalovirus exposure and HLA in healthy donors. It was with 60 Vbeta and 13 Jbeta primers that the PCR ran. TCRdb's copy holds only in-frame clones and misses some; the assay was immunoSEQ multiplex PCR. The table lists tens of thousands of clones, approximately 78% of them singletons, with around 7.4% in the top ten. The sample taken for sequencing was PBMCs. All receptors derive from a man aged 18 to 30 in good health and CMV-seropositive.

The V and J genes are TRBV6-5 and TRBJ1-5, with D unresolved. V was cut by 0 bases and J by 9 bases, with 9 bases left in between. CDR3 size: 13 residues. Germline values: CDR1 MNHEY, CDR2 SVGAGI. DNA of the CDR3: TGTGCCAGCAGTTACTCGATTTCCGGGCCCCAGCATTTT. Translating gives CASSYSISGPQHF.

The chain couples TRBV30 to TRBJ2-3, with 7 nucleotides matching TRBD2. The CDR3 sequence is 15 residues long. V shed 2 bases, J shed 5 bases, and the junction held 10 bases outside the gene matches. Germline loops: CDR1 GTSNPN, CDR2 SVGIG (reference sequence). CDR3: CAWSPLSGAGDTQYF. The CDR3, as DNA: TGTGCCTGGAGTCCCCTAAGCGGGGCGGGAGATACGCAGTATTTT.

Details on this clone: A junction end diverges from the germline sequence, so it may reflect a read error. This chain connects TRBV28 to TRBJ2-5; D is unclear. The CDR3 has 12 residues. In germline, CDR1 is MDHEN, CDR2 SYDVKM. CDR3 residues: CASTSDQGTQYF. For the CDR3, the DNA is TGTGCCAGCACCAGCGATCAAGGGACCCAGTACTTC.

This chain joins TRBV4-1 and TRBJ2-7; 8 bases fit TRBD1. The germline V gene has CDR1 MGHRA and CDR2 YSYEKL. The J segment lost 4 bases and the V segment lost 2 bases, leaving 7 bases of the junction unmatched. This CDR3 has 15 amino acids. This chain's CDR3 is CASSQTGTGDYEQYF. The DNA for the CDR3 is TGCGCCAGCAGCCAAACCGGGACAGGTGATTACGAGCAGTACTTC.

V is TRBV5-4 and J is TRBJ1-1; the match to TRBD1 covers 7 bases. Germline assignment: CDR1 SGHNT and CDR2 YYREEE (reference sequence). The V gene end was trimmed by 0 bases and the J gene end by 4 bases; junction bases not matched to a gene: 3. The CDR3 runs 14 residues. Here the CDR3 DNA reads TGTGCCAGCAGCTTGGTGTCAGGGGGCACTGAAGCTTTCTTT. Its protein is CASSLVSGGTEAFF.

This clone was detected once. V gene TRBV7-6 combines with J gene TRBJ2-7, with a possible D match to TRBD2 (6 bases). The V end lost 3 bases, the J end lost 7 bases, and 13 bases lay between the germline ends. Germline CDR1 SGHVS, CDR2 FNYEAQ. The CDR3 spans 13 residues. CDR3 loop: CASSLGDSGEQYF. The CDR3 DNA reads as TGTGCCAGCAGCTTGGGGGACTCCGGGGAGCAGTACTTC.

The rearrangement uses TRBV4-1 and TRBJ2-7; TRBD2 agrees at 7 bases. CDR3 length equals 15 residues. J lost 9 bases, V lost 1 base, and 12 bases had no gene match. In germline, CDR1 is MGHRA, CDR2 YSYEKL. The chain's CDR3 is CASSQALDLRGGQYF. The CDR3 bases are TGCGCCAGCAGCCAAGCCCTCGACTTACGCGGGGGGCAGTACTTC.

This clone has only a few counts. The chain combines TRBV10-1 with TRBJ2-7; 7 positions agree with TRBD1. The V segment lost 0 bases and the J segment 2 bases; nucleotides outside the gene matches: 10. The germline V gene has CDR1 WNHNN and CDR2 SYGVQD (reference sequence). The CDR3 contains 17 residues. The CDR3 nucleotides are TGCGCCAGCAGTGAGTCGAAATTCAGGGGACAGACCTACGAGCAGTACTTC. Its protein product is CASSESKFRGQTYEQYF.

The chain couples TRBV6-5 to TRBJ2-5; TRBD2 matches 8 bases. This CDR3 region has 14 residues. V lost 5 bases, J lost 5 bases, and 7 bases stayed unmatched. Per the germline V gene, CDR1 is MNHEY and CDR2 is SVGAGI. The DNA for the CDR3 is TGTGCCAGCAGTAGCGGGAGTGTGGGGGAGACCCAGTACTTC. Encoded protein: CASSSGSVGETQYF.

The gene calls are TRBV6-4 and TRBJ1-1; D remains unclear. The V end was cut by 0 bases, the J end by 1 base, with 6 bases between. The CDR3 has 14 residues. Germline V gene data show CDR1 as MRHNA and CDR2 as SNTAGT. The CDR3 sequence is CASSDSNRNTEAFF. The CDR3 coding sequence is TGTGCCAGCAGTGACTCTAACAGGAACACTGAAGCTTTCTTT.

The chain employs TRBV9 and TRBJ2-1, with 7 bases identical to TRBD1. V lost 3 bases to trimming and J lost 9 bases; unmatched junction nucleotides: 12. The germline CDR1 and CDR2 sequences are SGDLS and YYNGEE. This CDR3 is 15 amino acids long. CDR3 sequence (DNA): TGTGCCAGCAGCGCCTTACCGACGTCAGGGGGTGAGCAGTTCTTC. Translation gives CASSALPTSGGEQFF.

V usage is TRBV9 and J usage is TRBJ1-3, with 7 bases aligning to TRBD1. Germline V gene sequence: CDR1 SGDLS, CDR2 YYNGEE. Trimming cost V 3 bases and J 0 bases; bases outside gene matches: 3. The CDR3 has 15 residues. As DNA, the CDR3 is TGTGCCAGCAGCGCCGGGACAGCCTCTGGAAACACCATATATTTT. Protein product: CASSAGTASGNTIYF. The whole variable domain, remainder taken from reference TRBV9 and TRBJ1-3, is DSGVTQTPKHLITATGQRVTLRCSPRSGDLSVYWYQQSLDQGLQFLIQYYNGEERAKGNILERFSAQQFPDLHSELNLSSLELGDSALYFCASSAGTASGNTIYFGEGSWLTVV.

This clone turned up a few times. CDR3 bases: TGTGCCAGCAGATTAGCCGCCGGGGACTATGGCTACACCTTC. This gives the protein CASRLAAGDYGYTF. V usage is TRBV5-4 and J usage is TRBJ1-2; no firm D call. V was clipped by 5 bases and J by 3 bases, with 14 bases between them. Germline assignment: CDR1 SGHNT and CDR2 YYREEE (reference sequence). The CDR3 is 14 residues long.

This chain connects TRBV5-4 to TRBJ2-5, with a possible D match to TRBD2 (6 bases). V was cut by 6 bases and J by 4 bases, with 19 bases left in between. Germline CDR1 reads SGHNT; CDR2 reads YYREEE (reference sequence). The CDR3 loop spans 15 amino acids. The CDR3 spells CASTLGGRSGETQYF. CDR3 bases: TGTGCCAGCACCCTTGGGGGACGTAGCGGAGAGACCCAGTACTTC.

The V call is TRBV29-1, the J call TRBJ1-2, with D maybe TRBD1 (6 bases). The germline V gene encodes CDR1 SQVTM and CDR2 ANQGSEA. The CDR3 covers 11 residues. The V gene lost 6 bases and the J gene lost 5 bases, with 10 bases spanning the gap. CDR3 DNA: TGCAGCGTGGGACATGGGTATGGCTACACCTTC. Amino acids: CSVGHGYGYTF.

This chain links TRBV19 with TRBJ1-1; D call uncertain. Deletions cut 10 bases from V and 4 bases from J, with 7 bases between. The germline gives CDR1 LNHDA, CDR2 SQIVND (reference sequence). The CDR3 runs 10 residues. CDR3: CATWSTEAFF. Here the CDR3 DNA reads TGTGCCACCTGGAGCACTGAAGCTTTCTTT.

The chain is built from TRBV28 and TRBJ2-7; no clear D. V lost 4 bases to trimming and J lost 3 bases, with 4 bases between them. The germline gives CDR1 MDHEN, CDR2 SYDVKM. The CDR3 loop spans 11 amino acids. The CDR3 DNA reads TGTGCCAGCAGTTCCCTCTACGAGCAGTACTTC. It specifies CASSSLYEQYF. The full variable domain, with the rest looked up from reference TRBV28 and TRBJ2-7, is DVKVTQSSRYLVKRTGEKVFLECVQDMDHENMFWYRQDPGLGLRLIYFSYDVKMKEKGDIPEGYSVSREKKERFSLILESASTNQTSMYLCASSSLYEQYFGPGTRLTVT.

The rearrangement links TRBV7-9 to TRBJ1-3; 7 bases are shared with TRBD1. Germline V gene sequence: CDR1 SEHNR, CDR2 FQNEAQ (reference sequence). Trimming cost V 4 bases and J 4 bases; bases outside gene matches: 4. The CDR3 contains 14 residues. The CDR3 DNA reads TGTGCCAGCAGCTCACCGGGACAGGGAAACACCATATATTTT. Its protein product is CASSSPGQGNTIYF.

This rearrangement joins TRBV7-9 to TRBJ2-1; 7 bases line up with TRBD1. Germline V gene data show CDR1 as SEHNR and CDR2 as FQNEAQ (reference sequence). The CDR3 contains 14 residues. V gave up 7 bases and J gave up 7 bases; unmatched junction bases: 10. The CDR3 here is CASTQTGTVNEQFF. The DNA of the CDR3 is TGTGCCAGCACCCAAACCGGGACAGTGAATGAGCAGTTCTTC.

The chain has TRBV30 and TRBJ1-1; TRBD1 matches 9 bases. Trimming cost V 4 bases and J 5 bases; bases outside gene matches: 8. Germline CDR1 GTSNPN, CDR2 SVGIG (reference sequence). This CDR3 contains 14 residues. CDR3 nucleotides: TGTGCCTGGACCCCGGGGACAGGGATTACTGAAGCTTTCTTT. This translates into CAWTPGTGITEAFF.

This chain uses TRBV18 with TRBJ1-1; D unclear. The V and J ends lost 3 bases and 1 base respectively, with 12 bases between them. The CDR3 has 15 residues. CDR1 is KGHSH and CDR2 is LQKENI in the germline V gene. For the CDR3, the DNA is TGTGCCAGCTCACCCCCGGGAGAGCCGAACACTGAAGCTTTCTTT. Translation gives CASSPPGEPNTEAFF.

The chain couples TRBV2 to TRBJ1-2, with a possible D match to TRBD1 (6 bases). The V end lost 7 bases, the J end lost 6 bases, and 24 bases lay between the germline ends. This CDR3 has 16 amino acids. Per germline, CDR1 SNHLY and CDR2 FYNNEI. CDR3 DNA sequence: TGTGCCAGCACTGGACATGCGGGAGGGGGGAACCATGGCTACACCTTC. Residues: CASTGHAGGGNHGYTF.